This T cell receptor beta chain was found in a study of T cell repertoires in cytomegalovirus infection. Study-level background: Both a matching HLA type and CMV infection were indicated by public TCR beta signatures. Study findings and constraints: The response measured ex vivo was dominated by TCR beta clonotypes (HLA-C-restricted and CMV-specific).

Concerning this clonotype itself: What it recognizes is unknown.

TCRdb itself ran the reads through MiXCR, one entry per CDR3 protein. Of 360,000 or so distinct CDR3 sequences detected, nearly 35% appear once; the ten largest clones hold 13%. The sample consisted of cultured PBMCs, taken from culture after CMV antigen stimulation. This receptor was taken from a human donor in good health (CMV status not recorded). Some clones in this sample may be carry-over from other donors' samples.

CDR3 in DNA: TGCAGCGTTTATCCCAATTGGGACATCACTATCACAGTCTCTGGAAACACCATATATTTT. Translating it yields CSVYPNWDITITVSGNTIYF. V usage is TRBV29-1 and J usage is TRBJ1-3; D might be TRBD1 (6 bases). V was clipped by 5 bases and J by 0 bases, with 29 bases between them. This CDR3 region has 20 residues. Per germline, CDR1 SQVTM and CDR2 ANQGSEA.